This record concerns one T cell receptor (beta chain) sequence. Its target is unknown. Germline values: CDR1 MNHNS, CDR2 SASEGT. The CDR3 covers 14 residues. Trimming pared 6 bases from V and 0 bases from J, leaving 11 bases between. This sample was included in a study of cytomegalovirus exposure and HLA in healthy donors. PCR was performed using 60 Vbeta and 13 Jbeta primers. Data came from immunoSEQ multiplex PCR; TCRdb stores just in-frame clones and leaves some out. The sample consists of around 130,000 clones, 80% of them appearing once. Findings and caveats of the study: Highest at DRB1 and lowest at HLA-C, TCR association rates differed among HLA loci in a later analysis. Roughly uniform depth of sequencing across donors was assumed in presence/absence analyses. Cytomegalovirus-associated TCR beta chains were listed, numbering roughly 150.

The chain joins TRBV6-1 to TRBJ2-5; D is ambiguous. The receptor comes from a woman between 40 and 55 years old in good health and CMV-seronegative. Input material: PBMCs. The CDR3 spells CASSRRAHQETQYF. In nucleotides, the CDR3 is TGTGCCAGCAGCCGCCGTGCGCACCAAGAGACCCAGTACTTC.